These 20 T cell receptor beta chains were sequenced from one sample in a study of shared clonotypes between healthy human individuals. Here immunoSEQ multiplex PCR was the method, and the copy in TCRdb shows in-frame clones only, minus some. The sample includes some 2,100,000 clones, approximately 96% of them seen just once. Sequenced: naive CD4+ T cells sorted from blood. The subset: CD45RA+ positively selected. These receptor sequences come from a man aged 18 to 35 in good health.

Concerning this clone itself: This sample also contains other DNA sequences that code for the same CDR3. J is TRBJ1-1 and V is TRBV18; a possible D gene is TRBD1 (6 bases). The ends were cut back, 0 bases at V and 0 bases at J, with 8 bases in the middle. The germline CDR1 and CDR2 sequences are KGHSH and LQKENI. The CDR3 consists of 15 residues. The CDR3, as DNA: TGTGCCAGCTCACCACCGGGACAAATGAACACTGAAGCTTTCTTT. Encoded protein: CASSPPGQMNTEAFF.

V gene TRBV7-9 combines with J gene TRBJ1-6; possible D gene TRBD1, 5 bases. Trimming removed 5 bases from V and 0 bases from J, with 17 bases in between. The CDR3 consists of 18 residues. CDR1 is SEHNR, CDR2 FQNEAQ, per germline (reference sequence). DNA for the CDR3: TGTGCCAGCAGCCCGAGGGGTGCAGGGAGCTCCTATAATTCACCCCTCCACTTT. Residues: CASSPRGAGSSYNSPLHF.

The chain recombines TRBV18 with TRBJ2-2; D gene uncertain. The CDR3 has 12 amino acids. With 6 bases removed from V and 5 bases from J, the gap between germline ends came to 7 bases. Germline values: CDR1 KGHSH, CDR2 LQKENI. This chain's CDR3 is CASSHPTGELFF. CDR3 DNA sequence: TGTGCCAGCTCGCATCCAACCGGGGAGCTGTTTTTT.

The rearrangement joins TRBV11-2 to TRBJ2-3; 7 nucleotides match TRBD2. Germline CDR1 and CDR2: SGHAT and FQNNGV. Trimming cost V 6 bases and J 0 bases; bases outside gene matches: 6. This CDR3 contains 15 residues. The CDR3 region has the DNA TGTGCCAGCAGTTCAAGCGGGGTTAGCACAGATACGCAGTATTTT. It is translated as CASSSSGVSTDTQYF.

The rearrangement uses TRBV6-1 and TRBJ1-1, with D hard to call. V was trimmed by 6 bases and J by 6 bases, leaving 14 bases between them. CDR3 size: 13 residues. The germline gives CDR1 MNHNS, CDR2 SASEGT. CDR3 loop: CASRHASGAEAFF. The CDR3 nucleotides are TGTGCCAGCAGACACGCGTCCGGGGCTGAAGCTTTCTTT.

The chain couples TRBV4-1 to TRBJ2-7; D is unclear. This CDR3 is built from 14 residues. Germline assignment: CDR1 MGHRA and CDR2 YSYEKL. V was pared by 0 bases and J by 4 bases, with 10 bases between. CDR3 sequence reads: CASSQDEVNYEQYF. CDR3 bases: TGCGCCAGCAGCCAAGATGAGGTTAATTACGAGCAGTACTTC.

This chain links TRBV7-2 with TRBJ1-6; D unclear. CDR3 length: 15 amino acids. Deletions cut 2 bases from V and 7 bases from J, with 12 bases between. The germline V gene has CDR1 SGHTA and CDR2 FQGNSA. CDR3 loop: CASSLFLPGNSPLHF. In DNA form, the CDR3 reads TGTGCCAGCAGCTTATTTCTTCCGGGGAATTCACCCCTCCACTTT.

The V and J genes are TRBV6-1 and TRBJ2-6; D uncertain. The CDR3 runs to 17 residues. V was shortened by 1 base and J by 0 bases, with 10 bases between the two germline ends. Germline CDR1 and CDR2: MNHNS and SASEGT. The CDR3 here is CASSEVGPNSGANVLTF. The CDR3, as DNA: TGTGCCAGCAGTGAAGTCGGCCCCAACTCTGGGGCCAACGTCCTGACTTTC.

The chain joins TRBV5-4 to TRBJ2-7; TRBD1 or TRBD2 may be the D gene (7 bases each). CDR3 length equals 16 residues. Germline lookup yields CDR1 SGHNT and CDR2 YYREEE (reference sequence). V lost 4 bases and J 2 bases, leaving 19 bases between the germline ends. In DNA, the CDR3 is TGTGCCAGCAGCATCGGGGGGACAGCTAATACCTACGAGCAGTACTTC. This sequence encodes CASSIGGTANTYEQYF.

The rearrangement joins TRBV29-1 to TRBJ1-2; D perhaps matches TRBD1 (5 bases). Germline lookup yields CDR1 SQVTM and CDR2 ANQGSEA. Trimming removed 3 bases at V and 2 bases at J, with 13 bases between. This CDR3 has 14 residues. The CDR3 is CSVDQEGLNYGYTF. DNA of the CDR3: TGCAGCGTTGATCAGGAGGGGCTCAACTATGGCTACACCTTC.

CDR3 amino acids: CASTLQGAGETQYF. The CDR3 bases are TGTGCCAGCACCCTACAGGGGGCAGGCGAGACCCAGTACTTC. The V call is TRBV2, the J call TRBJ2-5; 9 nucleotides agree with TRBD1. V was clipped by 7 bases and J by 5 bases; unmatched bases: 8. The CDR3 contains 14 residues. The germline V gene has CDR1 SNHLY and CDR2 FYNNEI.

The chain is built from TRBV10-2 and TRBJ1-2, with 7 nucleotides matching TRBD1. Per the germline V gene, CDR1 is WSHSY and CDR2 is SAAADI. J lost 3 bases, V lost 7 bases, and 8 bases had no gene match. The CDR3 length is 14 residues. CDR3 amino acids: CASTERGQYYGYTF. CDR3 nucleotides: TGCGCCAGCACCGAACGGGGACAGTACTATGGCTACACCTTC.

The rearrangement uses TRBV5-4 and TRBJ2-5; possibly TRBD2 for D (7 bases). V shed 6 bases and J shed 5 bases, with 17 bases lying between them. The CDR3 runs to 14 residues. CDR1 is SGHNT, CDR2 YYREEE, per germline (reference sequence). The CDR3 DNA reads TGTGCCAGCACCGAAATGGGGGGGGCGGAGACCCAGTACTTC. Translated: CASTEMGGAETQYF.

The chain is built from TRBV11-1 and TRBJ2-2; 11 bases are a match to TRBD2. The CDR3 sequence is 17 residues long. Unmatched junction bases numbered 8, after V lost 4 bases and J lost 4 bases. The V gene's germline CDR1 is SGHAT and CDR2 FQDESV (reference sequence). The CDR3 protein is CASSSSLAGGSTGELFF. The CDR3 nucleotides are TGTGCCAGCAGCTCATCTCTAGCGGGGGGATCCACCGGGGAGCTGTTTTTT.

This rearrangement joins TRBV29-1 to TRBJ2-2; 7 nucleotides match TRBD1. Germline assignment: CDR1 SQVTM and CDR2 ANQGSEA. V was clipped by 7 bases and J by 6 bases; unmatched bases: 5. CDR3 length equals 12 residues. CDR3 in DNA: TGCAGCGGGCAGGGGGACGCCGGGGAGCTGTTTTTT. It codes for CSGQGDAGELFF.

This chain connects TRBV10-1 to TRBJ2-3; the D is unclear. Germline CDR1 and CDR2: WNHNN and SYGVQD (reference sequence). This CDR3 spans 13 amino acids. V dropped 2 bases and J dropped 7 bases, with 10 bases sitting between them. CDR3 amino acids: CASSERVTYTQYF. CDR3 nucleotide sequence: TGCGCCAGCAGTGAGCGGGTTACCTATACGCAGTATTTT.

This clone turned up a few times. Other DNA sequences of this sample code for an identical CDR3. The chain joins TRBV7-6 to TRBJ2-7; 12 bases align to TRBD2. CDR1 and CDR2 from the germline V gene are SGHVS and FNYEAQ. Trimming cost V 3 bases and J 4 bases; bases outside gene matches: 1. The CDR3 is made up of 14 amino acids. Written as DNA, the CDR3 is TGTGCCAGCAGCTTGACTAGCGGGAGTTACGAGCAGTACTTC. Translated: CASSLTSGSYEQYF.

This chain joins TRBV11-2 and TRBJ1-2; D not certain. The germline V gene has CDR1 SGHAT and CDR2 FQNNGV. V was clipped by 5 bases and J by 10 bases, with 14 bases between them. The CDR3 runs to 12 residues. The CDR3 DNA reads as TGTGCCAGCAGCAAGGACGGAGCACCCTACACCTTC. It encodes CASSKDGAPYTF.

The chain uses TRBV5-1 and TRBJ2-5; TRBD2 matches at 8 bases. Germline-derived CDR1 and CDR2 are SGHRS and YFSETQ. After removal of 0 bases from V and 5 bases from J, the junction contained 6 bases not matched to a gene. The length of the CDR3 is 15 residues. CDR3 amino acids: CASSLVTGGPETQYF. The CDR3, as DNA: TGCGCCAGCAGCTTGGTAACGGGAGGGCCGGAGACCCAGTACTTC.

This clone was detected only once. J is TRBJ2-3 and V is TRBV10-3; D gene ambiguous. CDR1 and CDR2 (germline): ENHRY, SYGVKD. V lost 0 bases, J lost 1 base, and 8 bases lay in between. The CDR3 has 15 amino acids. CDR3 amino acids: CAISESAFGTDTQYF. The CDR3 DNA is TGTGCCATCAGTGAGTCGGCTTTCGGCACAGATACGCAGTATTTT.